These 26 T cell receptor beta chains were sequenced from one sample in a study of Ad26.COV2.S vaccination and SARS-CoV-2 variants. The treatment is: 15 to 20 received Ad26.COV2.S at low or high dose, single or two shots; several received placebo; per-sample allocation not given. The samples were gathered on day 63 after the first injection of vaccine or placebo. Measured with immunoSEQ multiplex PCR; TCRdb has only the in-frame clones, and not every one. The sample gives about 430,000 clones, 80% to 95% of which show up once; 9% to 15% is in the top ten. Sequencing was performed on peripheral blood, taken in a trial of Ad26.COV2.S vaccine versus placebo. The source is a person between 18 and 65 years old who received the Ad26.COV2.S COVID-19 vaccine or a placebo.

The chain has TRBV5-8 and TRBJ2-5; D gene unclear. Germline V gene sequence: CDR1 SGHTS, CDR2 YDEGEE. Trimming took 2 bases from V and 7 from J, leaving 3 bases between them. The CDR3 loop spans 10 amino acids. The CDR3 DNA follows: TGTGCCAGCAGCTTTACGACCCAGTACTTC. It translates to CASSFTTQYF.

With regard to this clone: This sample also contains other DNA sequences that code for the same CDR3. The chain has TRBV5-1 and TRBJ2-7, with D uncertain. Germline CDR1 SGHRS, CDR2 YFSETQ. Deletions cut 0 bases from V and 4 bases from J, with 5 bases between. The CDR3 has 12 residues. The CDR3 sequence is CASSLVGYEQYF. In DNA form, the CDR3 reads TGCGCCAGCAGCTTGGTCGGGTACGAGCAGTACTTC. The full variable domain, with the rest looked up from reference TRBV5-1 and TRBJ2-7, is KAGVTQTPRYLIKTRGQQVTLSCSPISGHRSVSWYQQTPGQGLQFLFEYFSETQRNKGNFPGRFSGRQFSNSRSEMNVSTLELGDSALYLCASSLVGYEQYFGPGTRLTVT.

The chain joins TRBV6-2 or TRBV6-3 to TRBJ2-1; D not resolved. Trimming took 2 bases from V and 1 from J, leaving 15 bases between them. CDR3 size: 17 residues. Per the germline V gene, CDR1 is MNHEY and CDR2 is SVGEGT. The CDR3 DNA follows: TGTGCCAGCAGTTACACATTACTACTTCCTTCCTACAATGAGCAGTTCTTC. It encodes CASSYTLLLPSYNEQFF.

This chain connects TRBV5-4 to TRBJ2-1; the D is unclear. Per germline, CDR1 SGHNT and CDR2 YYREEE (reference sequence). Trimming removed 3 bases at V and 7 bases at J, with 14 bases between. This CDR3 contains 14 residues. The CDR3 DNA follows: TGTGCCAGCAGCTCTCCTGCCTCGGAAAATGAGCAGTTCTTC. Amino acids: CASSSPASENEQFF. Complete variable domain (other parts from reference TRBV5-4 and TRBJ2-1): ETGVTQSPTHLIKTRGQQVTLRCSSQSGHNTVSWYQQALGQGPQFIFQYYREEENGRGNFPPRFSGLQFPNYSSELNVNALELDDSALYLCASSSPASENEQFFGPGTRLTVL.

This clone was observed once. The V call is TRBV6-6, the J call TRBJ1-1; D gene uncertain. CDR1 is MNHNY, CDR2 SVGAGI, per germline (reference sequence). The CDR3 totals 13 residues. V lost 6 bases and J 3 bases, leaving 11 bases between the germline ends. The CDR3 nucleotides are TGTGCCAGCAGGTACCTACATGACACTGAAGCTTTCTTT. It is translated as CASRYLHDTEAFF.

The gene calls are TRBV2 and TRBJ2-1; 7 bases map to TRBD2. Germline V CDR1 and CDR2: SNHLY, FYNNEI. V lost 6 bases and J lost 11; bases outside the gene matches: 10. This CDR3 contains 13 residues. CDR3 DNA sequence: TGTGCCAGCAGAGGGGAACTAGCGCTGAAGCAGTTCTTC. It encodes CASRGELALKQFF.

CDR3 coding DNA: TGTGCCAGCAGCCAAGGATCGCATAGAGACACTGAAGCTTTCTTT. It specifies CASSQGSHRDTEAFF. This chain joins TRBV3-1 (or the pseudogene TRBV3-2) and TRBJ1-1, with D unclear. V gave up 1 base and J gave up 3 bases, with 12 bases separating them. The CDR3 is made up of 15 amino acids. Germline CDR1 is LGHDT and CDR2 is YNNKEL (reference sequence).

The chain couples TRBV12-3 or TRBV12-4 to TRBJ1-3; D perhaps matches TRBD1 (5 bases). V lost 3 bases and J 3 bases, leaving 6 bases between the germline ends. The CDR3 has 13 amino acids. CDR3 residues: CASSLRGGNTIYF. The CDR3 DNA sequence: TGTGCCAGCAGTTTGAGGGGTGGAAACACCATATATTTT.

The genes are TRBV4-1 and TRBJ1-6; D is unclear. Germline values: CDR1 MGHRA, CDR2 YSYEKL. CDR3 length: 15 residues. The germline V and J ends were trimmed by 1 base and 0 bases, with 4 bases remaining between them. CDR3 in amino acids: CASSQGVSYNSPLHF. CDR3 DNA: TGCGCCAGCAGCCAAGGTGTCTCCTATAATTCACCCCTCCACTTT.

The V call is TRBV12-3 or TRBV12-4, the J call TRBJ2-2; D is unresolved. The germline V and J ends were trimmed by 6 bases and 3 bases, with 8 bases remaining between them. There are 13 residues in the CDR3. CDR3 sequence: CASSPGYTGELFF. The CDR3 nucleotides read TGTGCCAGCAGCCCCGGATACACCGGGGAGCTGTTTTTT.

This chain uses TRBV4-1 with TRBJ1-3, with TRBD1 matching over 7 bases. Per the germline V gene, CDR1 is MGHRA and CDR2 is YSYEKL. The CDR3 consists of 15 residues. V shed 1 base, J shed 0 bases, and the junction held 0 bases outside the gene matches. CDR3 bases: TGCGCCAGCAGCCAAGGGGACAGCTCTGGAAACACCATATATTTT. Its protein is CASSQGDSSGNTIYF.

Comments on this clone: Other DNA sequences within the sample encode an identical CDR3. The gene calls are TRBV20-1 and TRBJ2-5; D gene uncertain. V lost 3 bases to trimming and J lost 4 bases, with 6 bases between them. This CDR3 has 11 amino acids. Looked up from germline, CDR1 is DFQATT and CDR2 is SNEGSKA (reference sequence). CDR3 in amino acids: CSARGGETQYF. Written as DNA, the CDR3 is TGCAGTGCTAGGGGCGGAGAGACCCAGTACTTC.

The rearrangement links TRBV9 to TRBJ2-1; D is unclear. The CDR3 has 13 residues. The V end was cut by 0 bases, the J end by 9 bases, with 10 bases between. Germline CDR1 reads SGDLS; CDR2 reads YYNGEE. The CDR3 spells CASSVGGRTEQFF. The CDR3 bases are TGTGCCAGCAGCGTAGGTGGCCGGACTGAGCAGTTCTTC. Complete variable domain (other parts from reference TRBV9 and TRBJ2-1): DSGVTQTPKHLITATGQRVTLRCSPRSGDLSVYWYQQSLDQGLQFLIQYYNGEERAKGNILERFSAQQFPDLHSELNLSSLELGDSALYFCASSVGGRTEQFFGPGTRLTVL.

This clone came up once. The J gene is TRBJ1-1, the V gene TRBV5-1, with D tentatively TRBD1 (5 bases). This CDR3 is 14 amino acids long. Germline V CDR1 and CDR2: SGHRS, YFSETQ. V lost 1 base, J lost 0 bases, and 7 bases lay in between. Written as DNA, the CDR3 is TGCGCCAGCAGCTTGAGGACATTGAACACTGAAGCTTTCTTT. Translating gives CASSLRTLNTEAFF.

This chain uses TRBV5-4 with TRBJ2-7, with TRBD2 matching 7 bases. Germline loops: CDR1 SGHNT, CDR2 YYREEE (reference sequence). The junction had 11 bases not matched to a gene; V was cut back by 3 bases and J by 5 bases. The CDR3 is 15 amino acids. The chain's CDR3 is CASSSAGAPLNEQYF. The CDR3 nucleotides are TGTGCCAGCAGCTCCGCGGGAGCCCCGTTGAACGAGCAGTACTTC.

This clone was seen just once. This chain links TRBV29-1 with TRBJ2-1, with D maybe TRBD1 (6 bases). The CDR3 has 15 residues. V dropped 3 bases and J dropped 4 bases, with 16 bases sitting between them. Germline V lookup: CDR1 SQVTM, CDR2 ANQGSEA. The CDR3 spells CSVDKGYREYNEQFF. In DNA form, the CDR3 reads TGCAGCGTTGATAAGGGGTACAGGGAGTACAATGAGCAGTTCTTC.

This clone was seen only once. This chain connects TRBV30 to TRBJ1-6; D not resolved. Trimming left V 2 bases short and J 0 bases short, with 14 bases between. This CDR3 comprises 17 residues. From germline, CDR1 is GTSNPN and CDR2 SVGIG (reference sequence). The chain's CDR3 is CAWSPARLSSYNSPLHF. CDR3 nucleotide sequence: TGTGCCTGGAGTCCTGCGCGGTTGAGCTCCTATAATTCACCCCTCCACTTT. The full variable domain, with the rest looked up from reference TRBV30 and TRBJ1-6, is SQTIHQWPATLVQPVGSPLSLECTVEGTSNPNLYWYRQAAGRGLQLLFYSVGIGQISSEVPQNLSASRPQDRQFILSSKKLLLSDSGFYLCAWSPARLSSYNSPLHFGNGTRLTVT.

The chain is built from TRBV6-2 or TRBV6-3 and TRBJ2-5; D gene unclear. CDR1 and CDR2 (germline): MNHEY, SVGEGT. This CDR3 is 11 amino acids long. V was shortened by 3 bases and J by 5 bases, with 4 bases between the two germline ends. The CDR3 here is CASSYGETQYF. In DNA form, the CDR3 reads TGTGCCAGCAGTTATGGGGAGACCCAGTACTTC.

This clone was counted only a few times. The rearrangement links TRBV5-4 to TRBJ2-2; perhaps TRBD2 as D (6 bases). Per germline, CDR1 SGHNT and CDR2 YYREEE (reference sequence). The V end lost 7 bases, the J end lost 5 bases, and 9 bases lay between the germline ends. The CDR3 covers 12 residues. CDR3 residues: CASRGNTGELFF. CDR3 nucleotide sequence: TGTGCCAGCCGCGGGAATACCGGGGAGCTGTTTTTT. The full variable domain, in which reference TRBV5-4 and TRBJ2-2 provide the parts outside the CDR3, is ETGVTQSPTHLIKTRGQQVTLRCSSQSGHNTVSWYQQALGQGPQFIFQYYREEENGRGNFPPRFSGLQFPNYSSELNVNALELDDSALYLCASRGNTGELFFGEGSRLTVL.

This clone was observed a few times. The chain employs TRBV19 and TRBJ1-5, with a weak D call TRBD1 (5 bases). V lost 6 bases, J lost 5 bases, and 14 bases lay in between. The CDR3 spans 14 residues. Germline assignment: CDR1 LNHDA and CDR2 SQIVND (reference sequence). In DNA, the CDR3 is TGTGCCAGTAGCCGGGACGGGCGAGATCAGCCCCAGCATTTT. Its protein is CASSRDGRDQPQHF.

The V and J genes are TRBV7-3 and TRBJ2-7; 7 positions agree with TRBD2. Germline V gene data show CDR1 as SGHTA and CDR2 as FQGTGA. Losses at the gene ends were 1 base for V and 3 bases for J; bases not matched to a gene: 6. The CDR3 has 15 amino acids. The CDR3 DNA sequence: TGTGCCAGCAGCTTAAATCCTAGCGGAGGCTACGAGCAGTACTTC. Amino acids: CASSLNPSGGYEQYF.

This chain links TRBV6-2 or TRBV6-3 with TRBJ2-7; perhaps TRBD1 as D (6 bases). Germline values: CDR1 MNHEY, CDR2 SVGEGT. CDR3 length: 12 residues. The V end lost 5 bases, the J end lost 6 bases, and 11 bases lay between the germline ends. CDR3 DNA: TGTGCCAGCAGTGACAGGAGAGGCGAGCAGTACTTC. The encoded protein is CASSDRRGEQYF.

V is TRBV12-3 or TRBV12-4 and J is TRBJ2-7; no firm D call. This CDR3 has 13 amino acids. The V gene lost 6 bases and the J gene lost 5 bases, with 14 bases spanning the gap. This chain's CDR3 is CASRVDYTHEQYF. CDR3 nucleotides: TGTGCCAGCAGGGTAGATTATACCCACGAGCAGTACTTC.

CDR3 in amino acids: CASSLLGDTQYF. The DNA of the CDR3 is TGTGCCAGCAGCTTGCTAGGCGATACGCAGTATTTT. This chain links TRBV5-6 with TRBJ2-3; the D is unclear. The length of the CDR3 is 12 residues. Between the trimmed V and J ends, which lost 1 base and 6 bases, there was a span of 6 bases. Germline CDR1 reads SGHDT; CDR2 reads YYEEEE.

A single count supports this clone. The genes are TRBV19 and TRBJ2-1; D possibly corresponds to TRBD2 (7 bases). The CDR3 loop spans 20 amino acids. V gave up 4 bases and J gave up 5 bases, with 30 bases separating them. Germline CDR1 and CDR2: LNHDA and SQIVND (reference sequence). CDR3 nucleotides: TGTGCCAGTAGTACCCGGGGGGCGGGAGTCCAAAGAAGTGAGAACAATGAGCAGTTCTTC. This codes for CASSTRGAGVQRSENNEQFF.

The gene calls are TRBV2 and TRBJ2-5; D gene uncertain. Germline loops: CDR1 SNHLY, CDR2 FYNNEI. Trimming shortened V by 3 bases and J by 0 bases, and 8 bases separated the two germline ends. The CDR3 totals 14 residues. The CDR3 nucleotides read TGTGCCAGCAGTGATGGGCCGTACCAAGAGACCCAGTACTTC. It specifies CASSDGPYQETQYF.